This TCR beta chain was documented in a study of blood T cell repertoires in COVID-19. Study as a whole: There were acute and convalescent COVID-19 samples, and they came from the United States, Italy and Spain. T cells, B-cell-depleted T cells, or PBMCs provided the cDNA or gDNA that served as material.

There are a few counts of this clone. Per the authors' pipeline: Amplification with reference gene primers provided the estimates of nucleated cell counts. Clones were read by immunoSEQ multiplex PCR, and TCRdb kept only the in-frame ones, dropping some. The DNA was the basis for D and trimming; V, J and clone size are from that table. The sample has about 170,000 clones, roughly 83% seen once. V lost 3 bases and J lost 2, with 8 bases in between. CDR1 is GTSNPN and CDR2 is SVGIG in the germline V gene (reference sequence). CDR3 length equals 13 residues. The chain recombines TRBV30 with TRBJ1-3, with D possibly matching TRBD1 (6 bases). The sequenced sample was peripheral blood. This clonotype was sampled from a woman older than 75 with active or convalescent COVID-19. CDR3 sequence: CAWRQGPGNTIYF. CDR3 sequence (DNA): TGTGCCTGGAGACAGGGTCCTGGAAACACCATATATTTT.